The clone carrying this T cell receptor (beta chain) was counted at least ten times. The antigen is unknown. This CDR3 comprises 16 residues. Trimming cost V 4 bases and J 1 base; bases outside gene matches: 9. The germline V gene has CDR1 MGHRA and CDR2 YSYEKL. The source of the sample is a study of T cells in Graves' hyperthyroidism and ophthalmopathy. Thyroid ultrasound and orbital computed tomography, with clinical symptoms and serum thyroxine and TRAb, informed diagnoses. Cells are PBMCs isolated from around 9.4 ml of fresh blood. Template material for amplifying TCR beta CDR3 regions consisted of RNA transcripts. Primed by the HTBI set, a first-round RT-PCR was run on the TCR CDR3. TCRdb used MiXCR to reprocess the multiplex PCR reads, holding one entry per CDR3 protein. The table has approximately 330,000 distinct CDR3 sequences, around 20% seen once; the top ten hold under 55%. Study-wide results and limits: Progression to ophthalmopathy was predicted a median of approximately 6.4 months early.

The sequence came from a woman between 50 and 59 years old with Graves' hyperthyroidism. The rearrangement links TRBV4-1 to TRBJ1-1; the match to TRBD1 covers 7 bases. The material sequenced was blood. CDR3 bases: TGCGCCAGCAGCCTTTCCCCGGGACAGAGGAACACTGAAGCTTTCTTT. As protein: CASSLSPGQRNTEAFF.